This entry is about one T cell receptor beta chain. Germline CDR1 LNHDA, CDR2 SQIVND (reference sequence). V dropped 3 bases and J dropped 8 bases, with 11 bases sitting between them. This CDR3 has 14 residues. Authors' processing steps: Estimation of nucleated cell counts relied on the amplification of reference gene primers. Here immunoSEQ multiplex PCR was the method, and the copy in TCRdb shows in-frame clones only, minus some. The DNA gave D and trimming, while V, J and clone size come from that table. The table includes roughly 570,000 clones, about 88% detected once. Patients in Seattle were enrolled during active infection, then followed longitudinally. The data were obtained in a study of blood T cell repertoires in COVID-19. As for the study in general: COVID-19 samples collected from the United States, Italy and Spain covered acute and convalescent phases. T cells, B-cell-depleted T cells, or PBMCs supplied cDNA or gDNA.

This sequence joins TRBV19 and TRBJ1-6; possibly TRBD1 for D (5 bases). This clonotype originated in a woman aged 50 to 60 with COVID-19, enrolled during active disease. Sequenced input: peripheral blood. The CDR3 here is CASSIGGVDSPLHF. The CDR3 nucleotides are TGTGCCAGTAGTATCGGGGGAGTTGATTCACCCCTCCACTTT.